Detailed here is one TCR beta chain. No antigen is known for it. The V and J ends lost 4 bases and 7 bases respectively, with 7 bases between them. The CDR3 is made up of 11 amino acids. CDR1 is SNHLY, CDR2 FYNNEI, per germline. Here immunoSEQ multiplex PCR was the method, and the copy in TCRdb shows in-frame clones only, minus some. Here the sample spans about 150,000 clones, around 89% being singletons. The data are from a study of T cell responses to AZD1222 COVID-19 vaccine. Study-wide findings and caveats: With dominance at 160-218 and 743-854, vaccine-associated CD4 TCRs spanned spike. Spike-specific TCR breadth and depth grew following two AZD1222 doses.

The chain has TRBV2 and TRBJ1-1; D is unclear. Material: peripheral blood, obtained on day 0 of MenACWY control vaccination. The receptor comes from an adult in good health. The CDR3 spells CASSGGGEAFF. The DNA of the CDR3 is TGTGCCAGCAGTGGAGGAGGTGAAGCTTTCTTT.